Sequencing of this T cell receptor (beta chain) was carried out in a study of response to subunit inactivated influenza vaccine. Each CDR3 protein gets one entry after TCRdb re-called the RT-PCR reads with MiXCR. Among about 570,000 distinct CDR3 sequences listed, about 11% were seen once. Germline CDR1 KGHSH, CDR2 LQKENI. V shed 2 bases, J shed 4 bases, and the junction held 10 bases outside the gene matches. The length of the CDR3 is 17 residues. The same sample was also used in a study of T cells expressing NK-cell markers. Turning to that study: 5'RACE template switching with UMIs produced the TCR beta cDNA. Seven of the eight sequenced donors were classified as HCMV-seropositive, and one was classified as seronegative. Whether expanded NKG2C+ T cell clones recognized HCMV stayed uncertain.

The sample in question was PBMCs from blood, obtained on the day of vaccination. J is TRBJ2-4 and V is TRBV18; 8 nucleotides align to TRBD2. The sequence came from a man in his fifties or sixties who received an inactivated influenza vaccine. The CDR3 here is CASSPEARLAQKNIQYF. The CDR3 DNA is TGTGCCAGCTCACCAGAGGCGCGACTAGCGCAGAAAAACATTCAGTACTTC. The whole variable domain, remainder taken from reference TRBV18 and TRBJ2-4, is NAGVMQNPRHLVRRRGQEARLRCSPMKGHSHVYWYRQLPEEGLKFMVYLQKENIIDESGMPKERFSAEFPKEGPSILRIQQVVRGDSAAYFCASSPEARLAQKNIQYFGAGTRLSVL.